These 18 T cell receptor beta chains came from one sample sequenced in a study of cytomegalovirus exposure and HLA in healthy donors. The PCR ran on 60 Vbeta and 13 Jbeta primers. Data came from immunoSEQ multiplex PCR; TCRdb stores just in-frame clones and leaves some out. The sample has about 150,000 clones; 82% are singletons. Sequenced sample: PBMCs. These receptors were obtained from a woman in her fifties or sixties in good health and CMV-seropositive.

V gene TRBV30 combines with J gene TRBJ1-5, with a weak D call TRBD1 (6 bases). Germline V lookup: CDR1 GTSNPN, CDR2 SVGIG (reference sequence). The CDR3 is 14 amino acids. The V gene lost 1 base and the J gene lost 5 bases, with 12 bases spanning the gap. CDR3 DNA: TGTGCCTGGAGTGAAGGGGGATTGGATCAGCCCCAGCATTTT. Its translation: CAWSEGGLDQPQHF.

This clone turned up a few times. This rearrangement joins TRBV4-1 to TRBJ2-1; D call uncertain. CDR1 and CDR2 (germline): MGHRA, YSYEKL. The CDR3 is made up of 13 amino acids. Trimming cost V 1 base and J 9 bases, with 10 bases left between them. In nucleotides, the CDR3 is TGCGCCAGCAGCCAAGGCGTCTCGGGTGAGCAGTTCTTC. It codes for CASSQGVSGEQFF.

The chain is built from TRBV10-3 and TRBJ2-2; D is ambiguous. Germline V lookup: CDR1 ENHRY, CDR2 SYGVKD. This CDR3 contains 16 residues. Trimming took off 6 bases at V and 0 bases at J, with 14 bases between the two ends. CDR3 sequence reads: CAIRTRSTANTGELFF. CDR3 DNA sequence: TGTGCCATCAGGACCCGGTCTACAGCGAACACCGGGGAGCTGTTTTTT.

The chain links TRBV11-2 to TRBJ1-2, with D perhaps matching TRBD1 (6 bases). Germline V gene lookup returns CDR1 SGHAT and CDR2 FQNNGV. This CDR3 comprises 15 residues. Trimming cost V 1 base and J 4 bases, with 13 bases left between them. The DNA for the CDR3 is TGTGCCAGCAGCTTAGTTGGCGGACAGAGCTATGGCTACACCTTC. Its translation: CASSLVGGQSYGYTF.

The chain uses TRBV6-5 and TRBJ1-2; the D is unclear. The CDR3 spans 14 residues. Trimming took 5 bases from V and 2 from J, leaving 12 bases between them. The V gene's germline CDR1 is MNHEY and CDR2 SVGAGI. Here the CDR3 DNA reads TGTGCCAGCAGTCCCCTTCGAGGGAACTATGGCTACACCTTC. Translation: CASSPLRGNYGYTF.

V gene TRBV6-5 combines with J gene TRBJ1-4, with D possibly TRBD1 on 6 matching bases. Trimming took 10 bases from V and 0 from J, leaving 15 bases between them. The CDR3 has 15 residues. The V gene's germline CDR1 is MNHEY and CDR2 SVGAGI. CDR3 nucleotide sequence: TGTGCCAACCAGGGTGGGGGCGCAACTAATGAAAAACTGTTTTTT. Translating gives CANQGGGATNEKLFF.

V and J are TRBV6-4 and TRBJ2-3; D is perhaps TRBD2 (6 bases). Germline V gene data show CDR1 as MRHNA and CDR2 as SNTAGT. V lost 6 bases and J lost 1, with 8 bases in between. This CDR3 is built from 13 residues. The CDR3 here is CASSSSGTDTQYF. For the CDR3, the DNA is TGTGCCAGCAGCTCTAGCGGCACAGATACGCAGTATTTT.

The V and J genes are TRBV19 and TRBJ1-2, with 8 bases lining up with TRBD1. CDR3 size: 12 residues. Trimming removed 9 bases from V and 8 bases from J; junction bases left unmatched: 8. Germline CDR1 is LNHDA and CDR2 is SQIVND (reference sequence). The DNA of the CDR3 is TGTGCCAGCCACGACAGGGGAAAGGGCTACACCTTC. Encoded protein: CASHDRGKGYTF.

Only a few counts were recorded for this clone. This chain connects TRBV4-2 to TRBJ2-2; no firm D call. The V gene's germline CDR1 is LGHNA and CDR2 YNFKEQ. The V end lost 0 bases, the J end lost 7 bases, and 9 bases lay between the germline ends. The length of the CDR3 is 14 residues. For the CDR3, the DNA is TGTGCCAGCAGCCAAGATTTTCAGGACGGGGAGCTGTTTTTT. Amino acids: CASSQDFQDGELFF.

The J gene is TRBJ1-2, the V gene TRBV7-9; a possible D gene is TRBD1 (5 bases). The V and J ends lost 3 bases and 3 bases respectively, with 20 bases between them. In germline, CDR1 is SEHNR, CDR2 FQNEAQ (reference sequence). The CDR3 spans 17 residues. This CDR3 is CASSLFTTVHRYYGYTF. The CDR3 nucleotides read TGTGCCAGCAGCTTGTTTACGACAGTTCACAGATACTATGGCTACACCTTC.

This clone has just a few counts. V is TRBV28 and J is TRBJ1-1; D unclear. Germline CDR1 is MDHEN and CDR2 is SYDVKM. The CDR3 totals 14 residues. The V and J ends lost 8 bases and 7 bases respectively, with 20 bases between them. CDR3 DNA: TGTGCCAGCTGCTTACCTCGGGGTCGGGGTGAAGCTTTCTTT. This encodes CASCLPRGRGEAFF.

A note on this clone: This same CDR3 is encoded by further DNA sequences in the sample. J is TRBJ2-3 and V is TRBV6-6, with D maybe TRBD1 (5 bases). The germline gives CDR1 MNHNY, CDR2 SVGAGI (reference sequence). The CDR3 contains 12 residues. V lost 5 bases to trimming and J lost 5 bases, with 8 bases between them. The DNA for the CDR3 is TGTGCCAGCAGTCAAACAGGAGATACGCAGTATTTT. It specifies CASSQTGDTQYF.

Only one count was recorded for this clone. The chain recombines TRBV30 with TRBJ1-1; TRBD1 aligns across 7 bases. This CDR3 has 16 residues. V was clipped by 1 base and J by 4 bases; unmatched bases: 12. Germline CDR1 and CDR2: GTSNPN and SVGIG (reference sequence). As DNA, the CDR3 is TGTGCCTGGAGTGGAGGGCGAGGGGGCCATTCCACTGAAGCTTTCTTT. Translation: CAWSGGRGGHSTEAFF.

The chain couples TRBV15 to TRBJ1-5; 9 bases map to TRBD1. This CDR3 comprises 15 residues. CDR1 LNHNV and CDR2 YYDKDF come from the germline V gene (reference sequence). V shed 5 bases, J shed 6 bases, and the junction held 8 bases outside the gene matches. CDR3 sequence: CATSRTGGLGQPQHF. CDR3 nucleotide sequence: TGTGCCACCAGCCGAACAGGGGGCCTCGGTCAGCCCCAGCATTTT.

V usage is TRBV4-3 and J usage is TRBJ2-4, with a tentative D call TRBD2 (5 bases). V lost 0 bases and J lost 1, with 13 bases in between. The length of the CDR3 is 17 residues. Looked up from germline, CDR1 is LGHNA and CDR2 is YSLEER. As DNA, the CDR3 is TGCGCCAGCAGCCAAGAGTCGGAGGCGAGGGCCAAAAACATTCAGTACTTC. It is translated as CASSQESEARAKNIQYF.

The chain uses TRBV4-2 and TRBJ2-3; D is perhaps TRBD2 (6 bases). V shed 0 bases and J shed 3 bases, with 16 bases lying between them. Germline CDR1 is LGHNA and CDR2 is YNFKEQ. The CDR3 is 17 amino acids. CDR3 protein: CASSQDIGAGRTDTQYF. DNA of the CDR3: TGTGCCAGCAGCCAAGATATCGGAGCAGGGAGGACAGATACGCAGTATTTT.

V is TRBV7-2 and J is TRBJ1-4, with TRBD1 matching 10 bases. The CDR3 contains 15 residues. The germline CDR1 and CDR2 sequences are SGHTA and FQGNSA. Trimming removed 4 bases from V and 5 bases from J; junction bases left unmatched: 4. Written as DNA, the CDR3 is TGTGCCAGCAGCTCCCGACAGGGGGCGAATGAAAAACTGTTTTTT. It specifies CASSSRQGANEKLFF.

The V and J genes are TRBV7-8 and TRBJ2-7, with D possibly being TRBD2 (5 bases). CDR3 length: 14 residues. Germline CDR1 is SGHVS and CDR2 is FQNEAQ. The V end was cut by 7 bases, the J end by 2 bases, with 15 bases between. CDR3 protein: CASTRGAGPYEQYF. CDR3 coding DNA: TGTGCCAGCACCAGAGGCGCGGGTCCCTACGAGCAGTACTTC. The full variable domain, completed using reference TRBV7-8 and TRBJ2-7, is GAGVSQSPRYKVAKRGQDVALRCDPISGHVSLFWYQQALGQGPEFLTYFQNEAQLDKSGLPSDRFFAERPEGSVSTLKIQRTQQEDSAVYLCASTRGAGPYEQYFGPGTRLTVT.